Listed here are 24 T cell receptor beta chains from one sample, sequenced in a study of T cell repertoires in cytomegalovirus infection. Antigens for these TCRs are unknown. TCRdb independently ran MiXCR on the reads; one entry per CDR3 protein. The repertoire consists of around 310,000 distinct CDR3 sequences, with roughly 29% occurring once and the leading ten covering over 15%. Sequences were derived from cultured PBMCs, sampled from culture after CMV antigen stimulation. The receptors stem from a human donor in good health (CMV status not recorded). Some clones in this sample may be carry-over from other donors' samples.

The chain links TRBV10-1 to TRBJ1-2; D remains unclear. V shed 0 bases and J shed 11 bases, with 19 bases lying between them. The CDR3 loop spans 15 amino acids. In germline, CDR1 is WNHNN, CDR2 SYGVQD (reference sequence). CDR3 in amino acids: CASSESIDGIPGYTF. The CDR3 bases are TGCGCCAGCAGTGAGTCGATCGACGGGATTCCGGGGTACACCTTC.

V gene TRBV27 combines with J gene TRBJ2-5, with TRBD1 matching 8 bases. This CDR3 comprises 15 residues. CDR1 and CDR2 (germline): MNHEY, SMNVEV (reference sequence). The J segment lost 5 bases and the V segment lost 2 bases, leaving 7 bases of the junction unmatched. The CDR3 reads CASSLRDRHTETQYF. The CDR3 DNA reads as TGTGCCAGCAGTTTAAGGGACAGGCATACCGAGACCCAGTACTTC.

This clonotype appeared many times. The chain uses TRBV7-8 and TRBJ1-4; D ambiguous. The CDR3 sequence is 14 residues long. V lost 0 bases, J lost 6 bases, and 8 bases lay in between. Germline CDR1 and CDR2: SGHVS and FQNEAQ. The CDR3 region has the DNA TGTGCCAGCAGCTTAGCGTCGAGGGATGAAAAACTGTTTTTT. This encodes CASSLASRDEKLFF.

This chain links TRBV5-6 with TRBJ1-2; D is unresolved. With 0 bases removed from V and 5 bases from J, the gap between germline ends came to 29 bases. This CDR3 comprises 20 residues. Per germline, CDR1 SGHDT and CDR2 YYEEEE. For the CDR3, the DNA is TGTGCCAGCAGCTTGGTAATCCCCCGCGGGGAGGCCCGGGCAAGATATGGCTACACCTTC. It is translated as CASSLVIPRGEARARYGYTF.

The gene calls are TRBV2 and TRBJ1-3; D perhaps matches TRBD1 (5 bases). The CDR3 contains 14 residues. Germline assignment: CDR1 SNHLY and CDR2 FYNNEI. The ends were cut back, 4 bases at V and 1 base at J, with 8 bases in the middle. The CDR3 region is CASSGGGSGNTIYF. Here the CDR3 DNA reads TGTGCCAGCAGTGGGGGGGGTTCTGGAAACACCATATATTTT.

This chain links TRBV29-1 with TRBJ1-1; TRBD1 agrees at 10 bases. Germline loops: CDR1 SQVTM, CDR2 ANQGSEA. With V trimmed by 4 bases and J by 1 base, 0 bases remained unmatched. This CDR3 spans 13 amino acids. The CDR3 DNA is TGCAGCGTTGGGGACAGGGGGAACACTGAAGCTTTCTTT. It is translated as CSVGDRGNTEAFF.

This clonotype has a single count. The rearrangement joins TRBV3-1 to TRBJ1-1; D is ambiguous. The ends were cut back, 1 base at V and 3 bases at J, with 6 bases in the middle. The germline V gene encodes CDR1 LGHDT and CDR2 YNNKEL (reference sequence). The CDR3 covers 13 residues. CDR3 sequence (DNA): TGTGCCAGCAGCCAAGTTGCGGACACTGAAGCTTTCTTT. Residues: CASSQVADTEAFF.

Worth noting for this clonotype: A read error may produce the germline difference seen at one junction end. The rearrangement links TRBV7-6 to TRBJ2-3, with TRBD2 matching over 10 bases. From germline, CDR1 is SGHVS and CDR2 FNYEAQ. The CDR3 length is 12 residues. The CDR3: CASSPGGLAGEF. As DNA, the CDR3 is TGTGCCAGCAGCCCGGGCGGCCTAGCGGGGGAATTT.

This clonotype was counted a few times. The chain uses TRBV7-2 and TRBJ2-7; D possibly corresponds to TRBD1 (6 bases). Trimming took off 2 bases at V and 2 bases at J, with 13 bases between the two ends. CDR3 size: 15 residues. Germline V lookup: CDR1 SGHTA, CDR2 FQGNSA. The CDR3 sequence: CASSLLGAGPYEQYF. The CDR3 DNA reads TGTGCCAGCAGCTTATTGGGGGCGGGTCCCTACGAGCAGTACTTC.

V is TRBV28 and J is TRBJ2-2; D is perhaps TRBD2 (5 bases). CDR1 and CDR2 from the germline V gene are MDHEN and SYDVKM. Trimming removed 5 bases from V and 4 bases from J, with 11 bases in between. CDR3 length equals 14 residues. CDR3 nucleotides: TGTGCCAGCAGTCCTGGACTCCTCACCGGGGAGCTGTTTTTT. This codes for CASSPGLLTGELFF.

The chain employs TRBV12-3 or TRBV12-4 and TRBJ2-3; 10 nucleotides align to TRBD2. The J segment lost 15 bases and the V segment lost 5 bases, leaving 14 bases of the junction unmatched. The CDR3 runs to 14 residues. CDR3 sequence (DNA): TGTGCCAGCAGTCTGTGGGATGGGCTAGCGGGGGAATATTTT. It codes for CASSLWDGLAGEYF.

The chain links TRBV27 to TRBJ2-1; D perhaps matches TRBD2 (6 bases). This CDR3 comprises 15 residues. Germline V gene sequence: CDR1 MNHEY, CDR2 SMNVEV (reference sequence). The V end lost 3 bases, the J end lost 0 bases, and 9 bases lay between the germline ends. CDR3 amino acids: CASSFVGSSYNEQFF. Written as DNA, the CDR3 is TGTGCCAGCAGTTTTGTCGGGAGCTCCTACAATGAGCAGTTCTTC.

The chain employs TRBV6-4 and TRBJ2-2; 8 bases match TRBD2. This CDR3 has 15 amino acids. The trim removed 5 bases at V and 5 bases at J, leaving 7 bases unmatched. The germline CDR1 and CDR2 sequences are MRHNA and SNTAGT. DNA of the CDR3: TGTGCCAGCAGTCGAAGCGGGGGCTGGACCGGGGAGCTGTTTTTT. This sequence encodes CASSRSGGWTGELFF.

The V and J genes are TRBV12-3 or TRBV12-4 and TRBJ2-3; D may be TRBD1 or TRBD2 (5 bases each). CDR3 length: 16 residues. V lost 5 bases and J lost 3, with 18 bases in between. The CDR3 DNA sequence: TGTGCCAGCAGTCCCCGGGACCCCGTCGGAACAGATACGCAGTATTTT. This translates into CASSPRDPVGTDTQYF.

The CDR3 region has the DNA TGTGCCAGCAGCTTGGAAGGGACTAGGAGCTCCTACAATGAGCAGTTCTTC. Translated: CASSLEGTRSSYNEQFF. The chain has TRBV5-4 and TRBJ2-1; 8 positions agree with TRBD2. This CDR3 has 17 amino acids. V lost 0 bases to trimming and J lost 0 bases; unmatched junction nucleotides: 5. Germline assignment: CDR1 SGHNT and CDR2 YYREEE (reference sequence). The full variable domain, completed using reference TRBV5-4 and TRBJ2-1, is ETGVTQSPTHLIKTRGQQVTLRCSSQSGHNTVSWYQQALGQGPQFIFQYYREEENGRGNFPPRFSGLQFPNYSSELNVNALELDDSALYLCASSLEGTRSSYNEQFFGPGTRLTVL.

The sample holds a few counts of this clonotype. The chain carries TRBV7-9 and TRBJ1-2, with D uncertain. The germline CDR1 and CDR2 sequences are SEHNR and FQNEAQ (reference sequence). The CDR3 is 14 residues long. Deletions cut 2 bases from V and 3 bases from J, with 10 bases between. The chain's CDR3 is CASSLPGRDYGYTF. CDR3 DNA: TGTGCCAGCAGCTTACCTGGGCGGGACTATGGCTACACCTTC.

The chain joins TRBV7-2 to TRBJ1-5; no clear D. Germline values: CDR1 SGHTA, CDR2 FQGNSA. Trimming took off 5 bases at V and 7 bases at J, with 9 bases between the two ends. CDR3 length: 12 amino acids. CDR3 protein: CASSPIGQPQHF. The DNA of the CDR3 is TGTGCCAGCAGCCCCATCGGGCAGCCCCAGCATTTT.

This clonotype was observed a handful of times. The chain employs TRBV7-8 and TRBJ2-1, with 14 positions matching TRBD2. CDR3 length: 15 residues. Germline V gene sequence: CDR1 SGHVS, CDR2 FQNEAQ. J gave up 7 bases and V 3 bases, and 2 bases lay outside the gene matches. The CDR3 protein is CASSFRTSGGNEQFF. DNA for the CDR3: TGTGCCAGCAGCTTCCGGACTAGCGGGGGGAATGAGCAGTTCTTC.

This chain joins TRBV4-2 and TRBJ2-3; 11 bases are a match to TRBD2. V trimming: 3 bases; J trimming: 4 bases; junction bases outside the gene matches: 6. CDR1 LGHNA and CDR2 YNFKEQ come from the germline V gene. The CDR3 contains 16 residues. The CDR3 DNA follows: TGTGCCAGCAGCCAGGAAGTAGCGGGGGGGTCAGATACGCAGTATTTT. This sequence encodes CASSQEVAGGSDTQYF.

This clonotype was recorded many times. The chain couples TRBV18 to TRBJ2-5, with 8 bases aligning to TRBD1. This CDR3 region has 15 residues. Germline CDR1 and CDR2: KGHSH and LQKENI. V dropped 0 bases and J dropped 6; count of bases not matched to a gene: 6. The CDR3 DNA reads as TGTGCCAGCTCACCACCCTCACAGGGGGTGCAGACCCAGTACTTC. Translated: CASSPPSQGVQTQYF. The variable domain in full, completed from reference TRBV18 and TRBJ2-5, reads NAGVMQNPRHLVRRRGQEARLRCSPMKGHSHVYWYRQLPEEGLKFMVYLQKENIIDESGMPKERFSAEFPKEGPSILRIQQVVRGDSAAYFCASSPPSQGVQTQYFGPGTRLLVL.

The table lists this clonotype with a few counts. For the CDR3, the DNA is TGCAGTGCTAGTACCGGGGGTGGTGGAGCGGCCCCCATGGATACGCAGTATTTT. Translating gives CSASTGGGGAAPMDTQYF. The chain carries TRBV20-1 and TRBJ2-3; D perhaps matches TRBD2 (6 bases). Trimming left V 3 bases short and J 6 bases short, with 28 bases between. CDR1 is DFQATT, CDR2 SNEGSKA, per germline (reference sequence). This CDR3 comprises 18 residues.

This clonotype was seen ten or more times. The rearrangement uses TRBV7-8 and TRBJ2-7; D is tentatively TRBD1 or TRBD2 (5 bases each). V was clipped by 2 bases and J by 6 bases, with 11 bases between them. This CDR3 contains 13 residues. CDR1 and CDR2 from the germline V gene are SGHVS and FQNEAQ. The CDR3 sequence: CASSLSQGREQYF. In DNA form, the CDR3 reads TGTGCCAGCAGCTTATCTCAGGGACGCGAGCAGTACTTC.

The chain employs TRBV25-1 and TRBJ1-5; D possibly corresponds to TRBD1 (5 bases). CDR3 length equals 13 residues. Germline CDR1 and CDR2: MGHDK and SYGVNS. Trimming pared 8 bases from V and 0 bases from J, leaving 8 bases between. The CDR3 DNA is TGTGCCAGCCCGGGACCTAGCAATCAGCCCCAGCATTTT. This translates into CASPGPSNQPQHF. The variable domain in full, with the rest retrieved from reference TRBV25-1 and TRBJ1-5, is EADIYQTPRYLVIGTGKKITLECSQTMGHDKMYWYQQDPGMELHLIHYSYGVNSTEKGDLSSESTVSRIRTEHFPLTLESARPSHTSQYLCASPGPSNQPQHFGDGTRLSIL.

There are a few counts of this clonotype. This chain links TRBV5-4 with TRBJ1-6; unclear D gene. V was pared by 3 bases and J by 9 bases, with 16 bases between. The CDR3 is made up of 15 amino acids. Germline values: CDR1 SGHNT, CDR2 YYREEE (reference sequence). The chain's CDR3 is CASSSGSGIGSPLHF. The CDR3 nucleotides are TGTGCCAGCAGCTCCGGATCTGGTATCGGTTCACCCCTCCACTTT.